This T cell receptor (beta chain) was recorded in a study of blood T cell repertoires in COVID-19. In the authors' workflow: Reference gene primers were amplified, and this amplification served to estimate nucleated cell counts. Using immunoSEQ multiplex PCR, the repertoire was profiled, and TCRdb retains in-frame clones only, with some absent. The V and J calls and clone size come from that table; D and trimming were worked out from the DNA. The sample yields 130,000 to 150,000 clones, 80% to 90% seen once. This sequence originates from a human donor in a cohort sampled during active COVID-19. The sample was peripheral blood.

In nucleotides, the CDR3 is TGCAGCGTTGAACCGGGGGGATCTGGAAACACCATATATTTT. This codes for CSVEPGGSGNTIYF. V gene TRBV29-1 combines with J gene TRBJ1-3; a possible D gene is TRBD1 (5 bases). Trimming stripped 2 bases from V and 1 base from J, with 9 bases between. Looked up from germline, CDR1 is SQVTM and CDR2 is ANQGSEA. This CDR3 region has 14 residues.